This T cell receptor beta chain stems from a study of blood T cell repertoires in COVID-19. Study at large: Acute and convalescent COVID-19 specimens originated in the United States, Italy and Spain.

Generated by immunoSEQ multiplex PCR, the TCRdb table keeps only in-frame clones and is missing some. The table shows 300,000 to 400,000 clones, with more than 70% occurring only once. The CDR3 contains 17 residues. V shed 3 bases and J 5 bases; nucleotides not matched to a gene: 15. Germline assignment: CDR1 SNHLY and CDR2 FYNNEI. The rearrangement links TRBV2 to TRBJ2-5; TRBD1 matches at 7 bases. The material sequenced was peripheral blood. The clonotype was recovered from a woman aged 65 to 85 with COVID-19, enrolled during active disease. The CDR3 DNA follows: TGTGCCAGCAGTGATAGGCCGACAGGGAGAAGATTGGAGACCCAGTACTTC. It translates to CASSDRPTGRRLETQYF.